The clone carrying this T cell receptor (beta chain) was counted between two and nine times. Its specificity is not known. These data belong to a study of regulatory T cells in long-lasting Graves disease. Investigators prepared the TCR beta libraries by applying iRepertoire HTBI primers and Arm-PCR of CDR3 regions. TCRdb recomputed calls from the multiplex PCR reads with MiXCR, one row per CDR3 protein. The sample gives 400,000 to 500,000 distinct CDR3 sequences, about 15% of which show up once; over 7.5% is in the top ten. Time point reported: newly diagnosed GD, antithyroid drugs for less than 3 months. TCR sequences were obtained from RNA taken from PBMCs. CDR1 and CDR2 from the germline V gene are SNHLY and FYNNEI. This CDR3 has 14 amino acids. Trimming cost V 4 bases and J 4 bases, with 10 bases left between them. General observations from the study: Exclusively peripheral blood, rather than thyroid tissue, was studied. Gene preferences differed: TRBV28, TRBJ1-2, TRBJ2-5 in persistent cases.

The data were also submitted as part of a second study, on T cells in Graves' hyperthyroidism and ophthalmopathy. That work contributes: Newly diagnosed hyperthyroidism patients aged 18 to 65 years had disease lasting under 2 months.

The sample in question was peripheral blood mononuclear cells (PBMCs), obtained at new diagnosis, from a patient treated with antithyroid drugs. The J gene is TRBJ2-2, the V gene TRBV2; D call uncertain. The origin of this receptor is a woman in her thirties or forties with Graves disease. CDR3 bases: TGTGCCAGCAGTGGAAGCCGGACCACCGGGGAGCTGTTTTTT. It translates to CASSGSRTTGELFF.